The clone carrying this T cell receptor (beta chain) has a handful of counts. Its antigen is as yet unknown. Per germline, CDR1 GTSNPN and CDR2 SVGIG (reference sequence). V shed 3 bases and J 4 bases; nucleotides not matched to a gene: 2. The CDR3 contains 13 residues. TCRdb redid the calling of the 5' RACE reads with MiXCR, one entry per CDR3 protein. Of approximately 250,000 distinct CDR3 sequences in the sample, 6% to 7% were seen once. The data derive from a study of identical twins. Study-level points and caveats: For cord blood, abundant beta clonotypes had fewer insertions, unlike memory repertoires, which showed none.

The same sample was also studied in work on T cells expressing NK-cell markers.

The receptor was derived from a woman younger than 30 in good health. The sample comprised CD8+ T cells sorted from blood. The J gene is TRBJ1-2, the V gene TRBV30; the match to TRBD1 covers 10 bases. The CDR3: CAWSWTGGYGYTF. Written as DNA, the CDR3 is TGTGCCTGGAGCTGGACAGGGGGCTATGGCTACACCTTC.